What follows are 31 T cell receptor beta chains derived from one specimen sequenced in a study of blood T cell repertoires in COVID-19. This table comes from immunoSEQ multiplex PCR, and its TCRdb copy is limited to in-frame clones, with some not included. The table lists 100,000 to 150,000 clones, around three quarters of them singletons. The sequenced material came from peripheral blood. These receptors originate from a man in his forties with active or convalescent COVID-19.

The chain recombines TRBV4-3 with TRBJ1-2, with unresolved D. The CDR3 loop spans 13 amino acids. Per the germline V gene, CDR1 is LGHNA and CDR2 is YSLEER. Trimming shortened V by 0 bases and J by 7 bases, and 9 bases separated the two germline ends. CDR3 amino acids: CASSQEKQFGYTF. The CDR3, as DNA: TGCGCCAGCAGCCAAGAGAAACAGTTTGGCTACACCTTC.

This rearrangement joins TRBV11-2 to TRBJ2-3; TRBD2 agrees at 10 bases. In germline, CDR1 is SGHAT, CDR2 FQNNGV. The CDR3 has 15 residues. With V trimmed by 2 bases and J by 3 bases, 2 bases remained unmatched. The CDR3, as DNA: TGTGCCAGCAGCTTAACTAGCGGGAAGACAGATACGCAGTATTTT. This codes for CASSLTSGKTDTQYF.

The chain is built from TRBV28 and TRBJ1-1; a possible D gene is TRBD1 (5 bases). Germline CDR1 MDHEN, CDR2 SYDVKM. This CDR3 is 13 amino acids long. Trimming took 4 bases from V and 4 from J, leaving 10 bases between them. DNA of the CDR3: TGTGCCAGCAGTTCCCAGGGAATCACTGAAGCTTTCTTT. It yields the protein CASSSQGITEAFF.

This clone was picked up one time. This chain uses TRBV4-3 with TRBJ2-1; possibly TRBD1 for D (6 bases). The CDR3 spans 16 residues. Trimming shortened V by 1 base and J by 0 bases, and 10 bases separated the two germline ends. Germline V gene lookup returns CDR1 LGHNA and CDR2 YSLEER. Here the CDR3 reads CASSQGLDSSYNEQFF. In DNA form, the CDR3 reads TGCGCCAGCAGCCAAGGGTTGGACAGCTCCTACAATGAGCAGTTCTTC.

This clone was detected only once. The chain combines TRBV24-1 with TRBJ1-4; the match to TRBD1 covers 7 bases. V shed 4 bases, J shed 3 bases, and the junction held 4 bases outside the gene matches. This CDR3 contains 15 residues. CDR1 is KGHDR and CDR2 is SFDVKD in the germline V gene. CDR3 amino acids: CATSETGESNEKLFF. CDR3 bases: TGTGCCACCAGTGAAACAGGGGAGTCTAATGAAAAACTGTTTTTT.

The chain couples TRBV16 to TRBJ2-2; maybe TRBD2 (5 bases). V shed 4 bases and J shed 4 bases, with 7 bases lying between them. This CDR3 contains 13 residues. The germline gives CDR1 KGHSY, CDR2 FQNENV. The CDR3 spells CASSPTTTGELFF. In DNA form, the CDR3 reads TGTGCCAGCAGCCCGACTACCACCGGGGAGCTGTTTTTT.

The genes are TRBV4-1 and TRBJ2-7; 9 positions match TRBD1. The germline V gene encodes CDR1 MGHRA and CDR2 YSYEKL. The length of the CDR3 is 15 residues. Trimming took 4 bases from V and 7 from J; bases not matched to a gene: 11. The DNA for the CDR3 is TGCGCCAGCAGCCCCGAGGCGGGGACAGGGTTAGAGCAGTACTTC. This codes for CASSPEAGTGLEQYF.

The chain uses TRBV25-1 and TRBJ1-2, with 9 bases identical to TRBD1. Germline CDR1 MGHDK, CDR2 SYGVNS. This CDR3 has 13 residues. V dropped 6 bases and J dropped 4; count of bases not matched to a gene: 3. CDR3 in DNA: TGTGCCAGCAGGGACAGGGGTACCTATGGCTACACCTTC. Translation gives CASRDRGTYGYTF.

This rearrangement joins TRBV21-1 to TRBJ2-7; no check of the table's D call, TRBD2, against the DNA was made. TRBV21-1 is marked as a pseudogene. The CDR3 has 16 residues. CDR3 amino acids: CASSKFNGRIPYEQYF. Here the CDR3 DNA reads TGTGCCAGCAGCAAATTCAACGGGAGGATTCCCTACGAGCAGTACTTC.

The V and J genes are TRBV6-2 or TRBV6-3 and TRBJ2-4; D gene unclear. V gave up 0 bases and J gave up 4 bases, with 13 bases separating them. The CDR3 consists of 16 residues. CDR1 is MNHEY, CDR2 SVGEGT, per germline. For the CDR3, the DNA is TGTGCCAGCAGTTACTCGATTCTAGGCGCAAAAAACATTCAGTACTTC. Its translation: CASSYSILGAKNIQYF.

The CDR3 DNA is TGTGCCAGCAGCACGACAGGGGCCAATGGCTACACCTTC. It translates to CASSTTGANGYTF. V gene TRBV9 combines with J gene TRBJ1-2; 8 positions match TRBD1. The V gene end was trimmed by 4 bases and the J gene end by 6 bases; junction bases not matched to a gene: 5. This CDR3 is 13 amino acids long. Germline assignment: CDR1 SGDLS and CDR2 YYNGEE.

The rearrangement links TRBV2 to TRBJ1-5; D is unresolved. V was shortened by 6 bases and J by 4 bases, with 7 bases between the two germline ends. Per the germline V gene, CDR1 is SNHLY and CDR2 is FYNNEI. CDR3 length: 12 residues. The CDR3 here is CASRQLNQPQHF. The CDR3 region has the DNA TGTGCCAGCAGACAGCTGAATCAGCCCCAGCATTTT.

Turning to this clone: Within the sample, other DNA sequences also encode this same CDR3. The rearrangement links TRBV9 to TRBJ1-6, with 8 bases matching TRBD1. V shed 0 bases and J 7 bases; nucleotides not matched to a gene: 0. This CDR3 has 14 residues. Germline V gene sequence: CDR1 SGDLS, CDR2 YYNGEE. This CDR3 is CASSVGQGNSPLHF. DNA of the CDR3: TGTGCCAGCAGCGTAGGACAGGGGAATTCACCCCTCCACTTT.

This chain links TRBV5-1 with TRBJ2-5; TRBD2 aligns across 8 bases. Trimming at V came to 5 bases and at J to 4 bases, leaving 7 bases not matched to a gene. Germline V gene data show CDR1 as SGHRS and CDR2 as YFSETQ. CDR3 size: 14 residues. CDR3 nucleotides: TGCGCCAGCAGTATGAAAGCGGGAGCAGAGACCCAGTACTTC. As protein: CASSMKAGAETQYF.

The chain combines TRBV11-2 with TRBJ1-2; unclear D gene. Trimming shortened V by 0 bases and J by 7 bases, and 9 bases separated the two germline ends. Germline CDR1 is SGHAT and CDR2 is FQNNGV. The CDR3 length is 13 residues. The CDR3 sequence is CASSLERRGGYTF. Here the CDR3 DNA reads TGTGCCAGCAGCTTAGAGCGTCGCGGTGGCTACACCTTC.

The J gene is TRBJ2-7, the V gene TRBV7-6, with 7 positions matching TRBD2. There are 14 residues in the CDR3. CDR1 SGHVS and CDR2 FNYEAQ come from the germline V gene. V shed 6 bases and J 0 bases; nucleotides not matched to a gene: 5. The CDR3 DNA reads TGTGCCAGCAGATTGGGGGGGAGCTCCTACGAGCAGTACTTC. Protein: CASRLGGSSYEQYF.

The chain uses TRBV2 and TRBJ1-1; TRBD1 might be the D (5 bases). This CDR3 is 13 amino acids long. Deletions cut 7 bases from V and 5 bases from J, with 14 bases between. CDR1 is SNHLY, CDR2 FYNNEI, per germline. CDR3 region: CASKGQGETEAFF. CDR3 coding DNA: TGTGCCAGCAAGGGGCAGGGCGAAACTGAAGCTTTCTTT. Full variable domain (rest looked up from reference TRBV2 and TRBJ1-1): EPEVTQTPSHQVTQMGQEVILRCVPISNHLYFYWYRQILGQKVEFLVSFYNNEISEKSEIFDDQFSVERPDGSNFTLKIRSTKLEDSAMYFCASKGQGETEAFFGQGTRLTVV.

The chain is built from TRBV7-3 and TRBJ2-3; tentative D call: TRBD1 (5 bases). The CDR3 has 12 amino acids. Looked up from germline, CDR1 is SGHTA and CDR2 is FQGTGA. V was pared by 4 bases and J by 6 bases, with 8 bases between. The CDR3 region has the DNA TGTGCCAGCAGCTACAACAGGGATACGCAGTATTTT. It encodes CASSYNRDTQYF.

As regards this clone: The same CDR3 arises from other DNA sequences in this sample as well. This chain uses TRBV11-2 with TRBJ1-1; 8 nucleotides line up with TRBD1. Looked up from germline, CDR1 is SGHAT and CDR2 is FQNNGV. Germline trimming cut 4 bases from V and 2 bases from J; bases unmatched to any gene: 3. This CDR3 has 14 residues. CDR3 sequence reads: CASSSGQGNTEAFF. The CDR3 bases are TGTGCCAGCAGCTCAGGACAGGGTAACACTGAAGCTTTCTTT. The whole variable domain, filled in from reference TRBV11-2 and TRBJ1-1, reads EAGVAQSPRYKIIEKRQSVAFWCNPISGHATLYWYQQILGQGPKLLIQFQNNGVVDDSQLPKDRFSAERLKGVDSTLKIQPAKLEDSAVYLCASSSGQGNTEAFFGQGTRLTVV.

The V call is TRBV5-1, the J call TRBJ2-1, with D possibly TRBD1 on 5 matching bases. CDR3 length: 13 residues. Germline CDR1 and CDR2: SGHRS and YFSETQ. V gave up 3 bases and J gave up 5 bases, with 9 bases separating them. CDR3 sequence reads: CASSSLQDNEQFF. Written as DNA, the CDR3 is TGCGCCAGCAGCTCACTACAGGACAATGAGCAGTTCTTC. The variable domain in full, completed from reference TRBV5-1 and TRBJ2-1, reads KAGVTQTPRYLIKTRGQQVTLSCSPISGHRSVSWYQQTPGQGLQFLFEYFSETQRNKGNFPGRFSGRQFSNSRSEMNVSTLELGDSALYLCASSSLQDNEQFFGPGTRLTVL.

The CDR3 bases are TGTGCCTGGAGGGAGGTAGGGGGGACCCAGTACTTC. It yields the protein CAWREVGGTQYF. J is TRBJ2-5 and V is TRBV30; possibly TRBD1 for D (6 bases). CDR1 and CDR2 from the germline V gene are GTSNPN and SVGIG (reference sequence). Trimming stripped 3 bases from V and 7 bases from J, with 12 bases between. The CDR3 is made up of 12 amino acids.

V usage is TRBV6-5 and J usage is TRBJ1-2; a possible D gene is TRBD1 (6 bases). This CDR3 spans 12 amino acids. The V and J ends lost 8 bases and 6 bases respectively, with 13 bases between them. The V gene's germline CDR1 is MNHEY and CDR2 SVGAGI. CDR3 in DNA: TGTGCCAGCTACTACAGGGTGGATGGCTACACCTTC. This encodes CASYYRVDGYTF.

The V call is TRBV7-9, the J call TRBJ1-2; D gene unclear. The V end lost 5 bases, the J end lost 8 bases, and 18 bases lay between the germline ends. The CDR3 spans 14 residues. Germline V gene data show CDR1 as SEHNR and CDR2 as FQNEAQ (reference sequence). The CDR3 sequence: CASSHAQEAKGYTF. For the CDR3, the DNA is TGTGCCAGCAGCCACGCCCAGGAGGCAAAAGGCTACACCTTC.

CDR3 coding DNA: TGTGCCACCAGCCCGCGGACAGGATCGGGAGATACGCAGTATTTT. This sequence encodes CATSPRTGSGDTQYF. The V gene is TRBV15, the J gene TRBJ2-3; 7 nucleotides align to TRBD1. In germline, CDR1 is LNHNV, CDR2 YYDKDF (reference sequence). This CDR3 is 15 amino acids long. The V segment lost 5 bases and the J segment 5 bases; nucleotides outside the gene matches: 10.

The chain recombines TRBV7-8 with TRBJ2-1; D is unresolved. Trimming removed 4 bases at V and 6 bases at J, with 7 bases between. CDR1 is SGHVS and CDR2 is FQNEAQ in the germline V gene. The CDR3 runs to 12 residues. The CDR3, as DNA: TGTGCCAGCAGCTCCTTGTCCAATGAGCAGTTCTTC. It specifies CASSSLSNEQFF. The complete variable domain, with remaining parts taken from reference TRBV7-8 and TRBJ2-1, reads GAGVSQSPRYKVAKRGQDVALRCDPISGHVSLFWYQQALGQGPEFLTYFQNEAQLDKSGLPSDRFFAERPEGSVSTLKIQRTQQEDSAVYLCASSSLSNEQFFGPGTRLTVL.

This sequence joins TRBV3-1 (or the pseudogene TRBV3-2) and TRBJ2-2, with a possible D match to TRBD2 (5 bases). From germline, CDR1 is LGHDT and CDR2 YNNKEL (reference sequence). The length of the CDR3 is 14 residues. Trimming left V 4 bases short and J 1 base short, with 7 bases between. In DNA form, the CDR3 reads TGTGCCAGCAGCCTAAGCGGGAACACCGGGGAGCTGTTTTTT. As protein: CASSLSGNTGELFF.

In this sample, this clone turned up a few times. Its ends do not fully match the called genes, so a read error is possible. This chain uses TRBV6-1 with TRBJ2-7; D perhaps matches TRBD2 (6 bases). The CDR3 sequence is 17 residues long. In germline, CDR1 is MNHNS, CDR2 SASEGT. The chain's CDR3 is CASSEALLGSRKAAEGF. CDR3 bases: TGTGCCAGCAGTGAAGCCTTGCTTGGGTCCAGGAAGGCAGCGGAGGGATTC.

V is TRBV28 and J is TRBJ2-3, with 9 bases aligning to TRBD2. Germline V gene data show CDR1 as MDHEN and CDR2 as SYDVKM. With 6 bases clipped from V and 3 bases from J, the junction kept 19 bases outside the gene matches. CDR3 length: 19 residues. CDR3 in DNA: TGTGCCAGCAGCCCCCCCTCGATTACAGCGGGAGGCGGAACAGATACGCAGTATTTT. Residues: CASSPPSITAGGGTDTQYF.

The chain is built from TRBV7-9 and TRBJ1-5; no definite D call. Trimming removed 1 base from V and 6 bases from J, with 16 bases in between. There are 16 residues in the CDR3. CDR1 and CDR2 from the germline V gene are SEHNR and FQNEAQ (reference sequence). CDR3 region: CASSLGGRGAGQPQHF. The DNA for the CDR3 is TGTGCCAGCAGCTTAGGAGGGCGGGGTGCGGGTCAGCCCCAGCATTTT.

This clone was picked up a small number of times. The rearrangement uses TRBV7-9 and TRBJ1-2, with D tentatively TRBD1 (5 bases). CDR1 is SEHNR, CDR2 FQNEAQ, per germline (reference sequence). The CDR3 runs to 16 residues. The V end lost 3 bases, the J end lost 6 bases, and 20 bases lay between the germline ends. In DNA form, the CDR3 reads TGTGCCAGCAGCTTTAGGAGGGGAGACTTGTCCGATGGCTACACCTTC. It translates to CASSFRRGDLSDGYTF.

This chain connects TRBV29-1 to TRBJ1-5; D is undetermined. The CDR3 sequence is 12 residues long. The germline V gene encodes CDR1 SQVTM and CDR2 ANQGSEA. Trimming cost V 6 bases and J 9 bases, with 15 bases left between them. The CDR3 DNA sequence: TGCAGCGTAAAGCCCGGGGAGGGGCCCCAGCATTTT. It translates to CSVKPGEGPQHF.